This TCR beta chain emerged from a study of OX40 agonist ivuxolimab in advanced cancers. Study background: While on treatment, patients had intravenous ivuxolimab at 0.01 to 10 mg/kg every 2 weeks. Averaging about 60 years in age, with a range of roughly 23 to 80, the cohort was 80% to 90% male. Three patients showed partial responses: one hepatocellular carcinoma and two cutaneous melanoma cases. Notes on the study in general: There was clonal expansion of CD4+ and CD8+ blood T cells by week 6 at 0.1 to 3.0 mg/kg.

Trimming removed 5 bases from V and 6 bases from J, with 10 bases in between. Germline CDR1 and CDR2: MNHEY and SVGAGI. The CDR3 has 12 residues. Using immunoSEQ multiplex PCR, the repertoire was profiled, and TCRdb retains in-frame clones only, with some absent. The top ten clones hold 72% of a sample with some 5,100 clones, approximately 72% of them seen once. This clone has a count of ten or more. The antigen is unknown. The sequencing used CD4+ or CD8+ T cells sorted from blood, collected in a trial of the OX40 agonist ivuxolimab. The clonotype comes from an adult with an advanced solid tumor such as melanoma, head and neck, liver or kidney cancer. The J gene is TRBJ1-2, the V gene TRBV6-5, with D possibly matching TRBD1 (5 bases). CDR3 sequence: CASSLIGDGYTF. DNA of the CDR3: TGTGCCAGCAGTCTAATAGGGGATGGCTACACCTTC.